This T cell receptor (beta chain) derives from a study of a mutant IDH1 vaccine in newly diagnosed glioma. Overall study: Following radiotherapy alone, or alongside temozolomide cycles, vaccination was started after an interval of 4-6 weeks.

Time point meaning: week 5, during vaccination. Vaccinated patients received 300 ug of mutant IDH1 20-mer peptide per dose, with topical imiquimod. The astrocytomas were IDH1-mutant, ATRX-negative, and WHO grade 3 or 4. Here immunoSEQ multiplex PCR was the method, and the copy in TCRdb shows in-frame clones only, minus some. The sample comprises 30,000 to 35,000 clones, over 50% of which are singletons, and 11% rests with the top ten. Overall study results and limits: Altogether, 80% to 95% of patients exhibited vaccine-induced immune responses.

This clone was detected a few times. Its matching antigen is unknown. Germline CDR1 MNHNS, CDR2 SASEGT. V was pared by 3 bases and J by 6 bases, with 6 bases between. The CDR3 loop spans 12 amino acids. This clonotype was obtained from a woman under 30 with glioma. The specimen was PBMCs, collected from a glioma patient whose treatment included an IDH1 peptide vaccine. J is TRBJ2-1 and V is TRBV6-1; D is ambiguous. CDR3 sequence: CASSDPGNEQFF. DNA for the CDR3: TGTGCCAGCAGTGACCCAGGCAATGAGCAGTTCTTC.